This T cell receptor beta chain was identified in a study of control samples from healthy donors and cancer patients. The repertoire was sequenced with immunoSEQ multiplex PCR; TCRdb's copy has only in-frame clones and lacks some. In the table there are about 110,000 clones, 82% of which are singletons. The CDR3 is 12 residues long. Germline V gene lookup returns CDR1 GTSNPN and CDR2 SVGIG (reference sequence). V was clipped by 5 bases and J by 8 bases, with 15 bases between them. The V call is TRBV30, the J call TRBJ1-2; no clear D. The receptor comes from a man aged 18 to 30 in good health. Sample: blood. The CDR3 coding sequence is TGTGCCTGGGCCCGTTCCTCAGGCGGCTACACCTTC. Amino acid sequence: CAWARSSGGYTF.